A selection of T cell receptor beta chains follows, all from one sample in a study of shared clonotypes between healthy human individuals. The table came from immunoSEQ multiplex PCR; TCRdb's copy has only in-frame clones and leaves some out. The table shows more than 1 million clones, with about four fifths occurring only once. Sequenced sample: memory CD4+ T cells from PBMCs. The receptors come from a man aged 18 to 29 in good health. Some clones in this sample may be carry-over from other donors' samples. Both conserved end residues are part of each CDR3. A D gene is named only where the DNA matches it firmly. A row's size may be missing; if present it is once, few, many or a size class.

D gene,clone size,V gene,J gene,CDR3 protein,CDR3 DNA
-,-,TRBV29-1,TRBJ1-2,CSVDGGGLSYTF,TGCAGCGTTGACGGGGGCGGGTTGAGCTACACCTTC
-,-,TRBV18,TRBJ1-4,CASSPSQAVEKLFF,TGTGCCAGCTCACCATCCCAGGCGGTTGAAAAACTGTTTTTT
TRBD2,-,TRBV4-2,TRBJ2-3,CASSQVSGSLADTQYF,TGTGCCAGCAGCCAAGTTAGCGGGAGTCTGGCGGATACGCAGTATTTT
TRBD2,-,TRBV4-1,TRBJ2-5,CASSQGLAGGETQYF,TGCGCCAGCAGCCAAGGGCTAGCGGGAGGAGAGACCCAGTACTTC
-,-,TRBV4-1,TRBJ2-6,CASSQVDRTTFSSGANVLTF,TGCGCCAGCAGCCAGGTCGACAGGACTACCTTTAGCTCTGGGGCCAACGTCCTGACTTTC
-,-,TRBV6-5,TRBJ1-2,CASSYSKAPWGYGYTF,TGTGCCAGCAGTTACTCGAAAGCGCCCTGGGGCTATGGCTACACCTTC
-,once,TRBV2,TRBJ2-5,CASSEYEEETQYF,TGTGCCAGCAGTGAATATGAGGAAGAGACCCAGTACTTC
-,-,TRBV19,TRBJ2-7,CASSIRLPQGPESYEQYF,TGTGCCAGTAGTATCAGACTCCCTCAGGGGCCCGAATCCTACGAGCAGTACTTC
TRBD1,-,TRBV4-1,TRBJ2-7,CASSQDGTAGNEQYF,TGCGCCAGCAGCCAAGATGGGACAGCTGGCAACGAGCAGTACTTC
-,-,TRBV28,TRBJ2-2,CASNKGRPGELFF,TGTGCCAGCAATAAGGGGAGGCCCGGGGAGCTGTTTTTT
TRBD1,-,TRBV25-1,TRBJ2-1,CASSGTQGASYNEQFF,TGTGCCAGCAGTGGAACGCAGGGGGCCTCATACAATGAGCAGTTCTTC
-,-,TRBV30,TRBJ2-7,CAWSPRGGEQYF,TGTGCCTGGAGCCCGAGGGGAGGAGAGCAGTACTTC
TRBD1,-,TRBV30,TRBJ2-7,CAWGTVLEQYF,TGTGCCTGGGGGACAGTCTTAGAGCAGTACTTC
TRBD2,-,TRBV7-9,TRBJ2-7,CASSPRLAGVSVGYEQYF,TGTGCCAGCAGCCCGAGACTAGCGGGAGTATCGGTTGGGTACGAGCAGTACTTC
TRBD2,-,TRBV28,TRBJ2-5,CASSRAGVEETQYF,TGTGCCAGCAGTCGGGCGGGAGTCGAGGAGACCCAGTACTTC
TRBD1,-,TRBV5-4,TRBJ2-3,CASSYRGPSTDTQYF,TGTGCCAGCAGCTACAGGGGCCCTAGCACAGATACGCAGTATTTT
-,-,TRBV6-4,TRBJ2-7,CASSTGTPLSEQYF,TGTGCCAGCAGTACCGGGACACCCCTCTCCGAGCAGTACTTC
-,-,TRBV10-2,TRBJ2-1,CASSESQFSRNEQFF,TGCGCCAGCAGTGAGAGTCAATTCTCCCGCAATGAGCAGTTCTTC